The clone carrying this TCR beta chain was counted a single time. The antigen remains unidentified. PCR employed 60 Vbeta and 13 Jbeta primers. Using immunoSEQ multiplex PCR, the repertoire was profiled, and TCRdb retains in-frame clones only, with some absent. The table lists 150,000 or so clones, about 72% of them singletons. CDR3 length: 15 amino acids. V lost 2 bases to trimming and J lost 3 bases, with 11 bases between them. This entry belongs to a study of cytomegalovirus exposure and HLA in healthy donors. Study outcomes and limitations: Overall, about 160 TCR beta chains were annotated as cytomegalovirus-associated.

The clonotype originates from a middle-aged man in good health and CMV-seropositive. The V and J genes are TRBV23-1 and TRBJ2-1; the D gene is possibly TRBD2 (6 bases). TRBV23-1 is flagged as an ORF with uncertain function. Material: PBMCs. The CDR3 is CASSQNNGGYNEQFF. The CDR3, as DNA: TGCGCCAGCAGTCAAAACAACGGGGGCTACAATGAGCAGTTCTTC.